This section outlines one T cell receptor (beta chain) sequence together with its context. Its specificity is not known. This entry is derived from a study of shared clonotypes between healthy human individuals. Study-level information: A donor's plate count was three for CD4 naive and three for CD4 memory; CD8 naive had two and CD8 memory one. Whole-study results and caveats: Sampling involved blood alone; tissue repertoires likely differ. Memory subsets generally showed smaller estimated richness than naive subsets did.

Donors comprised only Caucasian adults living in Nashville, Tennessee. The table came from immunoSEQ multiplex PCR; TCRdb's copy has only in-frame clones and leaves some out. This sample has about 1,500,000 clones, with more than 95% found just once. Trimming removed 4 bases at V and 4 bases at J, with 23 bases between. CDR3 length: 18 residues. The germline gives CDR1 MDHEN, CDR2 SYDVKM. J is TRBJ1-5 and V is TRBV28, with a weak D call TRBD1 (5 bases). Sequencing was done on a sample of naive CD4+ T cells sorted from blood. The subset denotes: CD45RA+ positively selected. This TCR was recovered from a man in his thirties or forties in good health. CDR3 in DNA: TGTGCCAGCAGTTCTAGCTACCGGGACTCAAGCGGAAATCAGCCCCAGCATTTT. Protein: CASSSSYRDSSGNQPQHF.